This T cell receptor beta chain is from a study of beta chain features in type 1 diabetes. General study points: People with Type 1 diabetes carried modestly yet significantly shorter TCRB CDR3s in all four CD4+ subsets. VDJ junctions in type 1 diabetes patients carried more deletions and fewer insertions.

Without exception, sorted populations had purity beyond 98%. This clone was observed a single time. Its antigen is unidentified. This CDR3 spans 13 amino acids. The V and J ends lost 0 bases and 4 bases respectively, with 7 bases between them. Germline CDR1 reads SGDLS; CDR2 reads YYNGEE. cDNA synthesis used the whole RNA isolate, giving expressed TCRB sequences. Some 3.8 million reads, on average, came from each naive, central memory and regulatory T cell sample. Repertoires were generated with immunoSEQ multiplex PCR, while TCRdb's copy carries only in-frame clones and drops some. The repertoire consists of more than 350,000 clones, with roughly 11% occurring once and the leading ten covering approximately 0.045%.

Specimen: naive CD4+ T cells from blood. The chain uses TRBV9 and TRBJ1-2, with no clear D. This TCR came from a woman in her late teens or twenties in good health. This CDR3 is CASSVGMSYGYTF. CDR3 bases: TGTGCCAGCAGCGTAGGGATGAGCTATGGCTACACCTTC.